Each of the 17 T cell receptor beta chains below was sequenced from the same sample in a study of regulatory T cells. Primers: 52 TRBV forward and 13 TRBJ reverse. The method was immunoSEQ multiplex PCR; TCRdb's version includes in-frame clones alone and lacks a portion of them. The sample shows roughly 10,000 clones, about 80% of them seen only once. Sequenced input: CD8+ T cells sorted from blood. All receptors come from a person aged 18-30 years with CD3G deficiency.

The chain has TRBV10-2 and TRBJ2-7; D may correspond to TRBD1 or TRBD2 (7 bases each). Trimming removed 8 bases from V and 6 bases from J, with 11 bases in between. Germline V gene lookup returns CDR1 WSHSY and CDR2 SAAADI. CDR3 length: 11 residues. Written as DNA, the CDR3 is TGCGCCAGCGGGGAGGGGGCCGAGCAGTACTTC. Translation: CASGEGAEQYF.

This clone showed up just once. This chain connects TRBV28 to TRBJ2-1, with TRBD1 matching 7 bases. This CDR3 region has 13 residues. With 7 bases clipped from V and 8 bases from J, the junction kept 8 bases outside the gene matches. Germline V gene data show CDR1 as MDHEN and CDR2 as SYDVKM. CDR3 protein: CASNSDRVDEQFF. The CDR3 region has the DNA TGTGCCAGCAATTCCGACAGGGTCGATGAGCAGTTCTTC.

In its sample, this clone was seen once. The V and J genes are TRBV7-9 and TRBJ2-1; D is perhaps TRBD1 (6 bases). The V and J ends lost 5 bases and 8 bases respectively, with 10 bases between them. Germline CDR1 SEHNR, CDR2 FQNEAQ (reference sequence). CDR3 length: 12 residues. The chain's CDR3 is CASSTGQHEQFF. Written as DNA, the CDR3 is TGTGCCAGCAGCACCGGACAGCATGAGCAGTTCTTC.

The J gene is TRBJ1-1, the V gene TRBV19; the match to TRBD1 covers 9 bases. V lost 10 bases, J lost 5 bases, and 11 bases stayed unmatched. The CDR3 contains 14 residues. Germline CDR1 is LNHDA and CDR2 is SQIVND (reference sequence). DNA of the CDR3: TGTGCCACCTCCACAAATGGACAGGGGACTGAAGCTTTCTTT. Amino acid sequence: CATSTNGQGTEAFF.

The chain links TRBV6-1 to TRBJ2-7; D may match TRBD1 or TRBD2 (6 bases each). Trimming took off 4 bases at V and 6 bases at J, with 16 bases between the two ends. Per germline, CDR1 MNHNS and CDR2 SASEGT. The length of the CDR3 is 14 residues. CDR3: CASSGLGGRIEQYF. The DNA for the CDR3 is TGTGCCAGCAGTGGACTAGGGGGGAGGATCGAGCAGTACTTC.

The chain carries TRBV6-5 and TRBJ1-1, with 11 bases that match TRBD1. Per the germline V gene, CDR1 is MNHEY and CDR2 is SVGAGI. CDR3 length: 14 residues. V was pared by 5 bases and J by 5 bases, with 4 bases of the junction left unmatched. The CDR3 here is CASSTGTGGTEAFF. DNA for the CDR3: TGTGCCAGCAGTACAGGGACAGGGGGTACTGAAGCTTTCTTT.

The J gene is TRBJ2-7, the V gene TRBV10-3; unclear D gene. Trimming removed 4 bases at V and 6 bases at J, with 13 bases between. The CDR3 covers 13 residues. Germline V gene data show CDR1 as ENHRY and CDR2 as SYGVKD. The CDR3 spells CAISVLEGTEQYF. The CDR3 DNA reads TGTGCCATCAGTGTACTTGAAGGTACCGAGCAGTACTTC.

This rearrangement joins TRBV6-1 to TRBJ1-1, with unresolved D. Germline CDR1 MNHNS, CDR2 SASEGT. Trimming took off 3 bases at V and 6 bases at J, with 5 bases between the two ends. The CDR3 is 11 amino acids. CDR3 bases: TGTGCCAGCAGTGATGGGGCTGAAGCTTTCTTT. Translated: CASSDGAEAFF.

This clone was seen a single time. The chain recombines TRBV28 with TRBJ2-1; 9 nucleotides match TRBD2. Germline CDR1 and CDR2: MDHEN and SYDVKM. J gave up 4 bases and V 5 bases, and 6 bases lay outside the gene matches. This CDR3 is 15 amino acids long. The CDR3 reads CASSPTSGLYNEQFF. The DNA for the CDR3 is TGTGCCAGCAGTCCGACTAGCGGATTATACAATGAGCAGTTCTTC.

Sample share makes this clone large. Other DNA sequences in the same sample also yield this CDR3. This chain uses TRBV7-9 with TRBJ2-7; D is undetermined. CDR1 and CDR2 (germline): SEHNR, FQNEAQ (reference sequence). This CDR3 has 13 amino acids. V lost 0 bases and J 5 bases, leaving 8 bases between the germline ends. The CDR3 reads CASSLAEHHEQYF. The DNA of the CDR3 is TGTGCCAGCAGCTTAGCAGAACATCACGAGCAGTACTTC. The full variable domain, with the rest looked up from reference TRBV7-9 and TRBJ2-7, is DTGVSQNPRHKITKRGQNVTFRCDPISEHNRLYWYRQTLGQGPEFLTYFQNEAQLEKSRLLSDRFSAERPKGSFSTLEIQRTEQGDSAMYLCASSLAEHHEQYFGPGTRLTVT.

The chain joins TRBV10-3 to TRBJ2-2; D call uncertain. V was trimmed by 0 bases and J by 2 bases, leaving 1 base between them. In germline, CDR1 is ENHRY, CDR2 SYGVKD. The CDR3 spans 13 residues. This chain's CDR3 is CAISESNTGELFF. DNA for the CDR3: TGTGCCATCAGTGAGTCCAACACCGGGGAGCTGTTTTTT.

This clone has only a few counts. V is TRBV10-3 and J is TRBJ2-7; 9 nucleotides align to TRBD2. The CDR3 loop spans 16 amino acids. The V gene's germline CDR1 is ENHRY and CDR2 SYGVKD. Trimming took 4 bases from V and 9 from J; bases not matched to a gene: 16. CDR3 nucleotide sequence: TGTGCCATCAGTGCCCAGAATAAAGCGGGAGGCTGGATGCAGTACTTC. Encoded protein: CAISAQNKAGGWMQYF.

This clone is medium-sized (0.01 to 0.1%). CDR3 protein: CASSFAGGTGELFF. The CDR3, as DNA: TGTGCCAGCAGTTTTGCAGGGGGCACCGGGGAGCTGTTTTTT. The chain has TRBV27 and TRBJ2-2; 7 nucleotides line up with TRBD1. This CDR3 has 14 amino acids. Germline trimming cut 3 bases from V and 4 bases from J; bases unmatched to any gene: 2. Germline CDR1 and CDR2: MNHEY and SMNVEV (reference sequence).

This clone was seen a handful of times. The chain joins TRBV6-1 to TRBJ2-5, with D perhaps being TRBD1 or TRBD2 (5 bases each). CDR1 is MNHNS, CDR2 SASEGT, per germline. This CDR3 spans 16 amino acids. V lost 2 bases to trimming and J lost 5 bases, with 18 bases between them. The CDR3 here is CASSETSGPPGETQYF. CDR3 DNA sequence: TGTGCCAGCAGTGAAACCTCGGGACCCCCGGGGGAGACCCAGTACTTC.

The chain couples TRBV6-1 to TRBJ2-7; D gene ambiguous. The CDR3 loop spans 15 amino acids. Trimming pared 2 bases from V and 2 bases from J, leaving 13 bases between. CDR1 is MNHNS, CDR2 SASEGT, per germline. In nucleotides, the CDR3 is TGTGCCAGCAGTGAACTGGGCCTGATAACCTACGAGCAGTACTTC. It translates to CASSELGLITYEQYF.

The chain recombines TRBV29-1 with TRBJ1-3; TRBD1 matches 11 bases. The CDR3 runs 14 residues. Germline CDR1 and CDR2: SQVTM and ANQGSEA. Trimming at V came to 4 bases and at J to 6 bases, leaving 5 bases not matched to a gene. The CDR3 nucleotides read TGCAGCGTTGGGACAGGGGGCTTTATAAACACCATATATTTT. The encoded protein is CSVGTGGFINTIYF. Together with reference TRBV29-1 and TRBJ1-3, the CDR3 gives the full variable domain: SAVISQKPSRDICQRGTSLTIQCQVDSQVTMMFWYRQQPGQSLTLIATANQGSEATYESGFVIDKFPISRPNLTFSTLTVSNMSPEDSSIYLCSVGTGGFINTIYFGEGSWLTVV.

Only one count was recorded for this clone. The chain recombines TRBV19 with TRBJ1-1, with D maybe TRBD1 (5 bases). Trimming stripped 3 bases from V and 6 bases from J, with 11 bases between. This CDR3 is 13 amino acids long. Germline V CDR1 and CDR2: LNHDA, SQIVND (reference sequence). The DNA of the CDR3 is TGTGCCAGTAGTATTGGGGGAGGTGCTGAAGCTTTCTTT. Translated: CASSIGGGAEAFF.